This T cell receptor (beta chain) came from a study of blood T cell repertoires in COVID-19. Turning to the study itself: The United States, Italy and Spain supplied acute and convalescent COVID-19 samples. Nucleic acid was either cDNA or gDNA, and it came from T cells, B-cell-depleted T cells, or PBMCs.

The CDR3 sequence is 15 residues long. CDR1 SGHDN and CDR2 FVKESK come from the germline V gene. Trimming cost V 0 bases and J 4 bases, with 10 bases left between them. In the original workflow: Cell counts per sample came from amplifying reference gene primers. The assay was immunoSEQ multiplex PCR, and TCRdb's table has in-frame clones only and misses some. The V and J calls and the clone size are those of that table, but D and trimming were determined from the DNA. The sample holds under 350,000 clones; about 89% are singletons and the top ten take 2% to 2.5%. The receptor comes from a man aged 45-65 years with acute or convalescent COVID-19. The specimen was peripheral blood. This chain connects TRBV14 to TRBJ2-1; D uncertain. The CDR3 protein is CASSQDGARYNEQFF. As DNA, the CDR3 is TGTGCCAGCAGCCAAGATGGAGCCAGATACAATGAGCAGTTCTTC.